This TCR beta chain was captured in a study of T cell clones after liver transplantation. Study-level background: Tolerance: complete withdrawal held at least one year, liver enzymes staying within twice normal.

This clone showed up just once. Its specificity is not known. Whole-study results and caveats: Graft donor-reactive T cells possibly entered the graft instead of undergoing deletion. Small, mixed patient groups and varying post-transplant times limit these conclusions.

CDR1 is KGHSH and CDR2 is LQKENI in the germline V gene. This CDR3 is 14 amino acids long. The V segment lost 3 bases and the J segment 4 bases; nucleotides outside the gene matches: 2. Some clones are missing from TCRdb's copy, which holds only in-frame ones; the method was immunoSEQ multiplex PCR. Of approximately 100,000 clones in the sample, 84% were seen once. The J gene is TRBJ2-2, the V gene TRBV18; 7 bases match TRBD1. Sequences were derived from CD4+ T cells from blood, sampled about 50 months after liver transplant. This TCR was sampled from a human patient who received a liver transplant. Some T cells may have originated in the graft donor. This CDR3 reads CASSPRQGTGELFF. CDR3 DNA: TGTGCCAGCTCACCTAGACAGGGCACCGGGGAGCTGTTTTTT.